A selection of T cell receptor beta chains follows, all from one sample in a study of shared clonotypes between healthy human individuals. Produced via immunoSEQ multiplex PCR; TCRdb's table is partial and in-frame only. The data contain a few million clones, about 94% of them seen just once; the ten biggest clones take up around 0.13%. The sequenced sample consisted of naive CD4+ T cells sorted from blood. The receptors originated from a man aged 18 to 30 in good health. CDR3s include the opening cysteine and the closing phenylalanine or tryptophan. The D gene is left open where the match is weak. Clone size is not always given. Where it is, it says once, few, many or a class for expanded clones.

>TRBV28|TRBJ2-2|TRBD1|-
TGTGCCAGCAGGGGACAGCAGAACACCGGGGAGCTGTTTTTT
CASRGQQNTGELFF
>TRBV7-2|TRBJ2-2|-|-
TGTGCCAGCAGCTTAAATGCCGGGGGGGAGCTGTTTTTT
CASSLNAGGELFF
>TRBV7-9|TRBJ2-5|-|-
TGTGCCAGCAGCCCGACAGGGTGGGAGGGAGAGACCCAGTACTTC
CASSPTGWEGETQYF
>TRBV5-1|TRBJ1-1|TRBD1|-
TGCGCCAGCAGCGCGGGGACAGGGCCGAACACTGAAGCTTTCTTT
CASSAGTGPNTEAFF
>TRBV19|TRBJ1-6|TRBD1|-
TGTGCCAGTCAGGGACAGGGCGCGGGTTCACCCCTCCACTTT
CASQGQGAGSPLHF
>TRBV11-2|TRBJ2-5|TRBD2|once
TGTGCCAGCAGCTTAGGTTGGGACTACAAAGAGACCCAGTACTTC
CASSLGWDYKETQYF
>TRBV10-3|TRBJ1-3|-|-
TGTGCCATCAGGAAAGGGGACATCAGCTCTGGAAACACCATATATTTT
CAIRKGDISSGNTIYF
>TRBV28|TRBJ2-1|-|once
TGTGCCAGCAGTTTGAGGGTACCTGAGCAGTTCTTC
CASSLRVPEQFF
>TRBV9|TRBJ1-1|-|-
TGTGCCAGCAGCTCCGGACAAAACACTGAAGCTTTCTTT
CASSSGQNTEAFF
>TRBV2|TRBJ1-1|-|-
TGTGCCAGCAGTGAGGCGGTGAACACTGAAGCTTTCTTT
CASSEAVNTEAFF
>TRBV10-3|TRBJ2-1|-|-
TGTGCCATCAGTGAGTCGGACTGGAGGGGTGAGCAGTTCTTC
CAISESDWRGEQFF
>TRBV5-1|TRBJ2-3|TRBD2|-
TGCGCCAGCAGCTTGGCCGGGAGCGGGGGCACAGATACGCAGTATTTT
CASSLAGSGGTDTQYF
>TRBV9|TRBJ2-7|-|-
TGTGCCAGCAGCGTAGAAGGGGCGGGCGAGCAGTACTTC
CASSVEGAGEQYF
>TRBV5-1|TRBJ2-1|-|once
TGCGCCAGCAGCTTCCGGACCTCCCTCACCAATGAGCAGTTCTTC
CASSFRTSLTNEQFF
>TRBV6-1|TRBJ2-7|-|-
TGTGCCAGCAGTGAAGTAGGGAGGTTAGGCTACGAGCAGTACTTC
CASSEVGRLGYEQYF
>TRBV25-1|TRBJ2-3|TRBD2|-
TGTGCCAGCAGTGAAGGAGCGGGATATACGCAGTATTTT
CASSEGAGYTQYF
>TRBV20-1|TRBJ2-7|-|-
TGCAGTGCTACGGACGAGTACGAGCAGTACTTC
CSATDEYEQYF
>TRBV7-9|TRBJ1-2|-|-
TGTGCCAGCAGCTCCCTTTCAGTGAACGTCTATGGCTACACCTTC
CASSSLSVNVYGYTF
>TRBV9|TRBJ2-2|-|-
TGTGCCAGCACCCGAACCGGGGAGCTGTTTTTT
CASTRTGELFF
>TRBV19|TRBJ2-7|TRBD1|-
TGTGCCAGTAGTACCTCGGACAGGGCCCACGAGCAGTACTTC
CASSTSDRAHEQYF
>TRBV28|TRBJ2-7|-|-
TGTGCCAGCAGTCTACGACAGGATAGGTACGAGCAGTACTTC
CASSLRQDRYEQYF
>TRBV5-4|TRBJ2-5|-|-
TGTGCCAGCAGCCCAAGACAGATCCAAGAGACCCAGTACTTC
CASSPRQIQETQYF
>TRBV6-5|TRBJ1-2|TRBD1|-
TGTGCCAGCAGTCTTGGGGACAGCCAACTCTATGGCTACACCTTC
CASSLGDSQLYGYTF
>TRBV18|TRBJ2-7|-|-
TGTGCCAGCTCGACTCGGTCCAACGAGCAGTACTTC
CASSTRSNEQYF
>TRBV7-9|TRBJ1-1|-|-
TGTGCCAGCAGCTTAGCTGTAGGGGAACGAACCCGTGAAGCTTTCTTT
CASSLAVGERTREAFF
>TRBV5-1|TRBJ1-1|TRBD1|-
TGCGCCAGCAGCTCGGGACAGATTTCAATAAACACTGAAGCTTTCTTT
CASSSGQISINTEAFF
>TRBV28|TRBJ2-7|TRBD1|-
TGTGCCAGCAGTTCACCCGGGACAGGACTGTACGAGCAGTACTTC
CASSSPGTGLYEQYF
>TRBV6-5|TRBJ1-2|-|many
TGTGCCAGCAGTTACCGGGGGGATGGCTACACCTTC
CASSYRGDGYTF
>TRBV11-3|TRBJ2-7|-|-
TGTGCCAGCAGCCCCGAGCACGGGGTTCCCTACGAGCAGTACTTC
CASSPEHGVPYEQYF
>TRBV23-1|TRBJ2-5|-|-
TGCGCCAGCAGTCAATCTGTGAACAAGTACCAAGAGACCCAGTACTTC
CASSQSVNKYQETQYF
>TRBV30|TRBJ1-5|-|-
TGTGCCTGGTCAATTGACCTGACCCTTAATCAGCCCCAGCATTTT
CAWSIDLTLNQPQHF
>TRBV7-6|TRBJ1-1|-|-
TGTGCCAGACCGGGCTCCGAGAAATGGGCTTTCTTT
CARPGSEKWAFF
>TRBV7-9|TRBJ2-1|TRBD2|once
TGTGCCAGCAGCTTCCCATCTAGCGGGGGGGCCCTTGAGCAGTTCTTC
CASSFPSSGGALEQFF
>TRBV6-5|TRBJ2-5|TRBD1|-
TGTGCCAGCAACAGGGGGGAGACCCAGTACTTC
CASNRGETQYF
>TRBV5-4|TRBJ1-5|-|-
TGTGCCAGCAGCCCACGGACAGCTTTAAATCAGCCCCAGCATTTT
CASSPRTALNQPQHF
>TRBV30|TRBJ1-2|-|-
TGTGCCTGGAGCTCCCAGGGGAGAGGTGACTACACCTTC
CAWSSQGRGDYTF
>TRBV6-6|TRBJ2-5|-|-
TGTGCCAGCAGTTCCCGTAGCATCCAAGAGACCCAGTACTTC
CASSSRSIQETQYF
>TRBV28|TRBJ1-5|TRBD1|-
TGTGCCAGCAGTCCAGACAGGGGGCATGGGAATCAGCCCCAGCATTTT
CASSPDRGHGNQPQHF
>TRBV5-6|TRBJ2-5|-|-
TGTGCCAGCAGCTTTGGGTTTCGGGAGACCCAGTACTTC
CASSFGFRETQYF
>TRBV10-3|TRBJ1-4|-|-
TGTGCCACCCGGAGCTATGAAAAACTGTTTTTT
CATRSYEKLFF
>TRBV2|TRBJ1-2|-|-
TGTGCCAGCAGTGAAGCGCCCATATCTGGATTCGGCTACACCTTC
CASSEAPISGFGYTF
>TRBV5-1|TRBJ2-7|-|-
TGCGCCAGCAGCTTGGCGGGACGCTCCGGAGACGAGCAGTACTTC
CASSLAGRSGDEQYF
>TRBV5-1|TRBJ2-2|-|-
TGCGCCAGCAGCAGTACCGGGACAACGAACACCGGGGAGCTGTTTTTT
CASSSTGTTNTGELFF
>TRBV5-1|TRBJ1-1|-|-
TGCGCCAGCACCTTCATCGGGGGAGAGAACACTGAAGCTTTCTTT
CASTFIGGENTEAFF
>TRBV7-9|TRBJ2-5|TRBD2|-
TGTGCCAGCAGCTTAACGGGACTAGCGGGTCAAGAGACCCAGTACTTC
CASSLTGLAGQETQYF
>TRBV6-5|TRBJ2-3|TRBD2|-
TGTGCCAGCAGGCGGGGGGAGGTATCAGATACGCAGTATTTT
CASRRGEVSDTQYF
>TRBV11-2|TRBJ2-7|TRBD1|-
TGTGCCAGCAGCTCGGTGACAGGGAGATACGAGCAGTACTTC
CASSSVTGRYEQYF
>TRBV10-3|TRBJ2-2|TRBD2|once
TGTGCCATCCCCAAGGGAGGGATGAACACCGGGGAGCTGTTTTTT
CAIPKGGMNTGELFF
>TRBV19|TRBJ1-2|-|-
TGTGCCAGTAGACGGTCCCCAACCGGTGGCTACACCTTC
CASRRSPTGGYTF